A selection of T cell receptor beta chains follows, all from one sample in a study of human T cells and chemical hapten exposure. TCRdb recomputed calls from the RACE reads with MiXCR, one row per CDR3 protein. The sample records 35,000 to 55,000 distinct CDR3 sequences, 8.5% to 10% being singletons. The material sequenced was whole blood, taken in connection with sensitization to the hapten diphenylcyclopropenone (DPC). These receptors all come from a young woman with alopecia areata. Some clones in this sample may be carry-over from other donors' samples. Each CDR3 is given with its conserved first and last residue. Each record gives: J gene, V gene, D gene, clone size, CDR3 DNA, CDR3 protein. A D gene is named only where the DNA matches it firmly. The size field is filled for only some rows; it gives once, few, many or a size class.

TRBJ2-3	TRBV7-2	NA	many	TGTGCCAGCAGCCCGGAGATCGCAGATACGCAGTATTTT	CASSPEIADTQYF
TRBJ1-1	TRBV19	TRBD1	NA	TGTGCCAGTAGCCTCGGACAGGGGATCACTGAAGCTTTCTTT	CASSLGQGITEAFF
TRBJ2-3	TRBV15	TRBD2	few	TGTGCCACCAGCTCGCGACTAGCAGTCGCAGATACGCAGTATTTT	CATSSRLAVADTQYF
TRBJ2-6	TRBV6-5	NA	many	TGTGCCAGCAGTTGGGCAGGGAGCTCTGGGGCCAACGTCCTGACTTTC	CASSWAGSSGANVLTF
TRBJ2-7	TRBV19	TRBD1	NA	TGTGCCAGTAGTAGTATGGGGACAGGGGTCGAGCAGTACTTC	CASSSMGTGVEQYF
TRBJ2-5	TRBV28	NA	many	TGTGCCAGCACCACAGGAGGGGGGTGGGGGCAAGAGACCCAGTACTTC	CASTTGGGWGQETQYF
TRBJ1-5	TRBV27	NA	many	TGTGCCAGCAGTTTATCGATTATGGGCAATCAGCCCCAGCATTTT	CASSLSIMGNQPQHF
TRBJ2-7	TRBV6-2/TRBV6-3	TRBD2	many	TGTGCCAGCAGCCGGACTAGCGGGGGACCTTTTGAGCAGTACTTC	CASSRTSGGPFEQYF
TRBJ1-3	TRBV18	NA	many	TGTGCCAGCTCACCAACCCATCCCCGACAGTCTGGAAACACCATATATTTT	CASSPTHPRQSGNTIYF
TRBJ2-3	TRBV7-9	NA	many	TGTGCCAGCAGCTTAGCGCAGGGACCCTCGGACTCAGATACGCAGTATTTT	CASSLAQGPSDSDTQYF
TRBJ2-7	TRBV7-6	TRBD1	few	TGTGCCAGCAGCGGGGGGACAGGGCCATTGGCCGAGCAGTACTTC	CASSGGTGPLAEQYF
TRBJ1-1	TRBV6-6	NA	many	TGTGCCAGCATCCTGACAGGGAACACTGAAGCTTTCTTT	CASILTGNTEAFF
TRBJ1-3	TRBV3-1	NA	NA	TGTGCCAGCAGCCAACGGGGCACTGGAAACACCATATATTTT	CASSQRGTGNTIYF
TRBJ2-3	TRBV20-1	TRBD2	NA	TGCAGTGCTACCGGGGGGAGCACAGATACGCAGTATTTT	CSATGGSTDTQYF
TRBJ2-1	TRBV16	TRBD1	NA	TGTGCCAGCAGCCCTGACAGGGGGAGGCTACGGTTCTTC	CASSPDRGRLRFF
TRBJ1-6	TRBV7-2	TRBD1	many	TGTGCCAGCAGCCCGGGACAGGGCGGCCCTTACCACTTT	CASSPGQGGPYHF
TRBJ2-7	TRBV28	NA	NA	TGTGCCAGCAGCTTGACAGCGGTAGATGAGCAGTACTTC	CASSLTAVDEQYF
TRBJ2-3	TRBV24-1	TRBD1	NA	TGTGCCACCAGTGATCCAGGGGGAATAGATACGCAGTATTTT	CATSDPGGIDTQYF
TRBJ1-5	TRBV30	TRBD1	few	TGTGCCGGAGCGACAGGGTTCGGTCAGCCCCAGCATTTT	CAGATGFGQPQHF
TRBJ2-3	TRBV5-1	NA	many	TGCGCCAGCAGCTTGGGTCTAGCCGCAGATACGCAGTATTTT	CASSLGLAADTQYF
TRBJ2-5	TRBV12-3/TRBV12-4	NA	few	TGTGCCAGCAGTCTAACGGAGGAGACCCAGTACTTC	CASSLTEETQYF
TRBJ1-2	TRBV7-9	NA	many	TGTGCCAGCAGACCTACAGAGGACTATGGCTACACCTTC	CASRPTEDYGYTF
TRBJ2-1	TRBV3-1	NA	few	TGTGCCAGCAGCCAAATGCCGGGCCATGAGCAGTTCTTC	CASSQMPGHEQFF
TRBJ2-1	TRBV5-4	TRBD2	few	TGTGCCAGCAATAGTCGCGGGGGTGCCTACAATGAGCAGTTCTTC	CASNSRGGAYNEQFF
TRBJ2-3	TRBV7-8	NA	NA	TGTGCCAGCAGGGGACGGGGGGCCAGCACAGATACGCAGTATTTT	CASRGRGASTDTQYF
TRBJ2-2	TRBV12-3/TRBV12-4	TRBD1	few	TGTGCCAGCAGTTCACGGACAGGGATCGGGGAGCTGTTTTTT	CASSSRTGIGELFF
TRBJ2-7	TRBV4-1	NA	many	TGCGCCAGCAGCCAGGGGGTTTGGGGAGGCACTCTCTCCTACGAGCAGTACTTC	CASSQGVWGGTLSYEQYF
TRBJ2-1	TRBV3-2	NA	NA	TGTGCCAGCAGCCAAGAATCAGCGGGGCACAATGAGCAGTTCTTC	CASSQESAGHNEQFF
TRBJ1-5	TRBV7-2	NA	few	TGTGCCAGCAGCTTAGCCACGGGACAAACAAATCAGCCCCAGCATTTT	CASSLATGQTNQPQHF
TRBJ1-1	TRBV18	NA	NA	TGTGCCAGCTCACCACTCCAGGGGTACACTGAAGCTTTCTTT	CASSPLQGYTEAFF
TRBJ2-1	TRBV2	NA	NA	TGTGCCAGCCAGACGGGTTTCAATGAGCAGTTCTTC	CASQTGFNEQFF
TRBJ2-1	TRBV7-2	NA	few	TGTGCCAGCAGCAGGCCCGTACAACCAAACAATGAGCAGTTCTTC	CASSRPVQPNNEQFF
TRBJ2-1	TRBV11-1	NA	NA	TGTGCCAGCAGCTTAGTGGGGGCCATCGGTGAGCAGTTCTTC	CASSLVGAIGEQFF
TRBJ1-1	TRBV4-1	NA	many	TGCGCCAGCAGCCGCTTTTCGGGGGGCTCTGAAGCTTTCTTT	CASSRFSGGSEAFF
TRBJ1-1	TRBV28	NA	few	TGTGCCAGCAGTTTACTGAACACTGAAGCTTTCTTT	CASSLLNTEAFF
TRBJ2-5	TRBV7-6	NA	NA	TGTGCCAGCAGCCTCCCGCAAGAGACCCAGTACTTC	CASSLPQETQYF
TRBJ2-3	TRBV3-1	TRBD2	many	TGTGCCAGCAGCGAAAGTATACTGGGACTAGCGGGGTTCGAGGGAGATACGCAGTATTTT	CASSESILGLAGFEGDTQYF
TRBJ1-1	TRBV29-1	TRBD1	NA	TGCAGCGTTGAAAGGGGACAGGGGTCTGAAGCTTTCTTT	CSVERGQGSEAFF
TRBJ2-7	TRBV19	NA	few	TGTGCCAGTACCCCCCGGGACGGATACTACGAGCAGTACTTC	CASTPRDGYYEQYF
TRBJ2-3	TRBV7-8	NA	few	TGTGCCAGCAGCTTCACGGGGGATACGCAGTATTTT	CASSFTGDTQYF
TRBJ2-5	TRBV6-6	TRBD1	few	TGTGCCAGCAGGGACAGGGTGAGCCAAGAGACCCAGTACTTC	CASRDRVSQETQYF
TRBJ2-3	TRBV7-9	TRBD1	few	TGTGCCAGCAGCTTAGTAGGGGGACAGGGAAGCACAGATACGCAGTATTTT	CASSLVGGQGSTDTQYF
TRBJ2-5	TRBV29-1	TRBD2	NA	TGCAGCGTCGACAGGCTACTAGCGGGGGTGGAGACCCAGTACTTC	CSVDRLLAGVETQYF
TRBJ2-4	TRBV5-1	TRBD1	NA	TGCGCCAGCATCGCGGACAGGGCCAAAAACATTCAGTACTTC	CASIADRAKNIQYF
TRBJ1-1	TRBV4-3	NA	many	TGCGCCAGCAGCCCCTCGACAGCCAACACTGAAGCTTTCTTT	CASSPSTANTEAFF
TRBJ1-1	TRBV4-3	NA	many	TGCGCCAGCAGCCAAGCTAGGGGACTCGACACTGAAGCTTTCTTT	CASSQARGLDTEAFF
TRBJ2-7	TRBV6-1	NA	NA	TGTGCCAGCAATCAGGGCCCGAGACTCTACGAGCAGTACTTC	CASNQGPRLYEQYF
TRBJ2-7	TRBV7-2	NA	many	TGTGCCAGCAGCTGGGGGGCAACAGCGTACGAGCAGTACTTC	CASSWGATAYEQYF
TRBJ1-4	TRBV5-5	NA	NA	TGTGCCAGCAGCTCGGTTGCAACTAATGAAAAACTGTTTTTT	CASSSVATNEKLFF
TRBJ2-6	TRBV19	NA	medium-sized	TGTGCCAGTAGTTTTGATAGCTCTGGGGCCAACGTCCTGACTTTC	CASSFDSSGANVLTF
TRBJ2-3	TRBV7-3	NA	many	TGTGCCAGCAGCTCCGGACCAACAGATACGCAGTATTTT	CASSSGPTDTQYF
TRBJ2-1	TRBV5-6	NA	few	TGTGCCAGCAGCCCGGGACTTCTCTCCTACAATGAGCAGTTCTTC	CASSPGLLSYNEQFF
TRBJ2-7	TRBV11-2	TRBD1	many	TGTGCCAGCAGCTTATCAGGGGGCGAGCAGTACTTC	CASSLSGGEQYF